The text below deals with one TCR beta chain. Antigen unknown. Beta-chain TCR cDNA was generated via 5'RACE template switching with UMIs. From its re-call of the 5' RACE reads, TCRdb lists each CDR3 protein once, without DNA. This listing includes about 260,000 distinct CDR3 sequences. The CDR3 is 14 residues long. Germline CDR1 and CDR2: SGHAT and FQNNGV. This entry comes from a study of T cells expressing NK-cell markers. Overall study findings and caveats: The CD3+CD56-NKG2C+ fraction of a handful of donors was also led by these clonotypes. Roughly six of the donors carried dominant NKG2C+ clonotypes that took up about 1.0-7.5% of their CD8+ T cells.

This receptor was taken from a man younger than 35 in good health. The sample comprised blood T cells: a sorted CD56 or NKG2C T cell subset, CD4+ or CD8+ T cells, or bulk PBMC T cells (not recorded which). This rearrangement joins TRBV11-2 to TRBJ2-7; TCRdb's D call, TRBD1, is unchecked because there is no DNA. CDR3 sequence reads: CASSLRDRRYEQYF.